The 17 T cell receptor beta chains in this list originate from one sample, sequenced in a study of low-dose radiotherapy and immunotherapy resistance in tumors (dated by TCRdb to between 2021 and 2024). In light of the paper, this sample's time point label describes: before trial treatment. TCRdb names Illumina HiSeq 2500 as the instrument used. First-strand cDNA was synthesized using Superscript III and a set of TRAV- and TRBV-specific primers, so that both TCRalpha and TCRbeta chains were covered. TCRs were amplified with Phusion for roughly 20 PCR cycles using a constant-region primer together with the adapter attached to the V primers. In TCRdb, the public reads were trimmed at Q25 with fastp and aligned with MiXCR, with productive beta chains retained. Each record represents a unique CDR3 protein, reported with the most common genes and DNA among its rows. Here the sample has over 70,000 distinct CDR3 sequences; around 30% occur a single time. The ten largest clonotypes hold 11% of the sample.

The sequencing here drew on PBMCs, taken before treatment. The source of these receptors is a female donor with ovarian cancer.

This clonotype qualifies as medium-sized. The chain employs TRBV29-1 and TRBJ2-1, with a tentative D call TRBD2 (7 bases). This CDR3 is 16 amino acids long. V gave up 1 base and J gave up 0 bases, with 13 bases separating them. The germline V gene encodes CDR1 SQVTM and CDR2 ANQGSEA. The CDR3 here is CSVEVVGGPSYNEQFF. DNA of the CDR3: TGCAGCGTTGAAGTCGTCGGGGGGCCCTCCTACAATGAGCAGTTCTTC.

The rearrangement links TRBV28 to TRBJ2-1; no reliable D call. The CDR3 covers 14 residues. Germline values: CDR1 MDHEN, CDR2 SYDVKM. Trimming pared 5 bases from V and 6 bases from J, leaving 14 bases between. This chain's CDR3 is CASSTPLMGNEQFF. CDR3 sequence (DNA): TGTGCCAGCAGTACCCCTTTAATGGGCAATGAGCAGTTCTTC.

This clonotype was counted many times. CDR3 protein: CASSLAIGGEQFF. The CDR3 region has the DNA TGCGCCAGCAGCTTGGCGATAGGGGGTGAGCAGTTCTTC. The genes are TRBV5-1 and TRBJ2-1, with D possibly TRBD1 on 6 matching bases. Germline CDR1 SGHRS, CDR2 YFSETQ. The CDR3 is 13 amino acids. V was clipped by 0 bases and J by 9 bases, with 10 bases between them. The variable domain in full, with the rest retrieved from reference TRBV5-1 and TRBJ2-1, is KAGVTQTPRYLIKTRGQQVTLSCSPISGHRSVSWYQQTPGQGLQFLFEYFSETQRNKGNFPGRFSGRQFSNSRSEMNVSTLELGDSALYLCASSLAIGGEQFFGPGTRLTVL.

The chain combines TRBV28 with TRBJ2-5; the D is unclear. The CDR3 contains 15 residues. V was shortened by 4 bases and J by 0 bases, with 12 bases between the two germline ends. Germline CDR1 and CDR2: MDHEN and SYDVKM. The CDR3, as DNA: TGTGCCAGCAGTTCCACCCTACAGTACCAAGAGACCCAGTACTTC. As protein: CASSSTLQYQETQYF.

The V gene is TRBV11-3, the J gene TRBJ2-3; no clear D gene. Germline CDR1 SGHNT, CDR2 YENEEA. V was cut by 1 base and J by 4 bases, with 3 bases left in between. This CDR3 has 12 residues. CDR3 in amino acids: CASSLVPDTQYF. CDR3 in DNA: TGTGCCAGCAGCTTAGTGCCAGATACGCAGTATTTT.

This clonotype was detected many times. The chain joins TRBV7-8 to TRBJ1-6; D is ambiguous. Germline assignment: CDR1 SGHVS and CDR2 FQNEAQ. V was pared by 1 base and J by 4 bases, with 8 bases between. The CDR3 totals 15 residues. The CDR3 reads CASSLGRAYNSPLHF. CDR3 nucleotides: TGTGCCAGCAGCTTAGGGAGGGCGTATAATTCACCCCTCCACTTT. Looking up the rest from reference TRBV7-8 and TRBJ1-6 gives the full variable domain: GAGVSQSPRYKVAKRGQDVALRCDPISGHVSLFWYQQALGQGPEFLTYFQNEAQLDKSGLPSDRFFAERPEGSVSTLKIQRTQQEDSAVYLCASSLGRAYNSPLHFGNGTRLTVT.

This clonotype was detected a few times. A far larger clone lies a single base away; this is likely a read error. The chain joins TRBV7-8 to TRBJ2-1; tentative D call: TRBD1 (7 bases). CDR1 and CDR2 (germline): SGHVS, FQNEAQ. V was shortened by 6 bases and J by 10 bases, with 19 bases between the two germline ends. This CDR3 is 14 amino acids long. This CDR3 reads CASSQGGLRYEQFF. The DNA for the CDR3 is TGTGCCAGCAGTCAGGGGGGACTTCGCTACGAGCAGTTCTTC.

This clonotype was recorded at least ten times. This chain links TRBV5-6 with TRBJ2-3; D gene ambiguous. V lost 4 bases to trimming and J lost 0 bases, with 9 bases between them. There are 14 residues in the CDR3. Germline values: CDR1 SGHDT, CDR2 YYEEEE. CDR3 nucleotide sequence: TGTGCCAGCAGCCCGGCCCCTAGCACAGATACGCAGTATTTT. It codes for CASSPAPSTDTQYF.

The sample holds many counts of this clonotype. J is TRBJ1-3 and V is TRBV19; maybe TRBD1 (6 bases). Germline-derived CDR1 and CDR2 are LNHDA and SQIVND (reference sequence). The CDR3 spans 14 residues. Trimming left V 8 bases short and J 0 bases short, with 11 bases between. For the CDR3, the DNA is TGTGCCAGTCTGGACAGTTCCTCTGGAAACACCATATATTTT. Translation gives CASLDSSSGNTIYF.

The chain employs TRBV6-8 and TRBJ2-7; 12 bases line up with TRBD2. The CDR3 is 14 residues long. V lost 9 bases, J lost 2 bases, and 5 bases stayed unmatched. The germline V gene has CDR1 MNHGY and CDR2 SAAAGT. DNA for the CDR3: TGTGCCAGTGAATGGACTAGCGGGGCCTACGAGCAGTACTTC. Amino acids: CASEWTSGAYEQYF.

The table lists this clonotype with many counts. V and J are TRBV9 and TRBJ2-1, with 10 bases fitting TRBD2. This CDR3 has 15 residues. From germline, CDR1 is SGDLS and CDR2 YYNGEE. With 3 bases clipped from V and 8 bases from J, the junction kept 8 bases outside the gene matches. CDR3 loop: CASSAAGLAHHEQFF. CDR3 DNA sequence: TGTGCCAGCAGCGCAGCGGGACTAGCGCACCATGAGCAGTTCTTC. Supplemented by reference TRBV9 and TRBJ2-1, the full variable domain reads DSGVTQTPKHLITATGQRVTLRCSPRSGDLSVYWYQQSLDQGLQFLIQYYNGEERAKGNILERFSAQQFPDLHSELNLSSLELGDSALYFCASSAAGLAHHEQFFGPGTRLTVL.

V gene TRBV28 combines with J gene TRBJ2-1; 9 bases are shared with TRBD1. The CDR3 loop spans 17 amino acids. Per the germline V gene, CDR1 is MDHEN and CDR2 is SYDVKM. V was pared by 5 bases and J by 9 bases, with 17 bases of the junction left unmatched. This CDR3 is CASSPPQGQGQVVEQFF. CDR3 coding DNA: TGTGCCAGCAGTCCACCTCAGGGACAGGGACAAGTAGTTGAGCAGTTCTTC.

This clonotype was seen only once. The chain recombines TRBV4-3 with TRBJ2-4, with 10 nucleotides matching TRBD1. This CDR3 contains 18 residues. The germline CDR1 and CDR2 sequences are LGHNA and YSLEER. The V and J ends lost 4 bases and 1 base, in that order; junction bases with no gene match: 10. The CDR3 coding sequence is TGCGCCAGCAGCCCCCGGGACAGGGGCCGGGTGGCCAAAAACATTCAGTACTTC. Protein product: CASSPRDRGRVAKNIQYF.

This clonotype has a count of ten or more. The chain is built from TRBV12-3 or TRBV12-4 and TRBJ2-1; unclear D gene. V was clipped by 6 bases and J by 5 bases, with 14 bases between them. The CDR3 is 14 amino acids. CDR3 bases: TGTGCCAGCAGCCAAGGCCCCGCGGACAATGAGCAGTTCTTC. Amino acid sequence: CASSQGPADNEQFF.

The rearrangement links TRBV29-1 to TRBJ2-6; maybe TRBD2 (5 bases). Germline CDR1 SQVTM, CDR2 ANQGSEA. The CDR3 contains 15 residues. Trimming shortened V by 4 bases and J by 1 base, and 11 bases separated the two germline ends. Here the CDR3 reads CSVGPGKSGANVLTF. As DNA, the CDR3 is TGCAGCGTTGGGCCGGGGAAGTCTGGGGCCAACGTCCTGACTTTC. The entire variable domain, with the rest obtained from reference TRBV29-1 and TRBJ2-6, is as follows: SAVISQKPSRDICQRGTSLTIQCQVDSQVTMMFWYRQQPGQSLTLIATANQGSEATYESGFVIDKFPISRPNLTFSTLTVSNMSPEDSSIYLCSVGPGKSGANVLTFGAGSRLTVL.

This clonotype was recorded many times. The gene calls are TRBV27 and TRBJ2-1; weak D call: TRBD1 (6 bases). Germline V gene lookup returns CDR1 MNHEY and CDR2 SMNVEV (reference sequence). The CDR3 has 14 amino acids. V dropped 5 bases and J dropped 6 bases, with 14 bases sitting between them. CDR3 sequence: CASSRQARSNEQFF. The CDR3 DNA reads TGTGCCAGCAGTCGACAGGCCCGTAGCAATGAGCAGTTCTTC.

Of note for this clonotype: This likely reflects a read error, since a far larger clone is one base away. The chain combines TRBV28 with TRBJ2-7, with D unclear. Germline CDR1 MDHEN, CDR2 SYDVKM. The CDR3 extends over 13 amino acids. The V end was cut by 4 bases, the J end by 7 bases, with 14 bases between. The CDR3 is CASSSSSYNEQYF. The CDR3 bases are TGTGCCAGCAGTTCCTCGAGTTACAATGAGCAGTACTTC.